This T cell receptor (beta chain) was identified during a study of beta chain features in type 1 diabetes. Study-level results: Insertions were fewer and deletions more numerous at VDJ junctions in type 1 diabetes patients. Type 1 diabetes patients had moderately but significantly shorter TCRB CDR3s in all four CD4+ subsets. Whether HLA type influences TCRB rearrangement remained unresolved here. Over-representation of high TCR-expressing cells was a possible consequence of cDNA sequencing.

Expressed TCRB transcripts got sequenced, as all isolated RNA was reverse transcribed. Repertoires were generated with immunoSEQ multiplex PCR, while TCRdb's copy carries only in-frame clones and drops some. The sample records 300,000 to 350,000 clones, around 15% being singletons. Germline V gives CDR1 MNHEY, CDR2 SVGAGI. Trimming left V 5 bases short and J 8 bases short, with 12 bases between. The CDR3 runs to 13 residues. Comment on this clone: Its antigen remains unidentified.

This TCR came from a young man in good health. The sample consisted of central memory CD4+ T cells from blood. This chain uses TRBV6-5 with TRBJ1-4; maybe TRBD1 (5 bases). The DNA for the CDR3 is TGTGCCAGCAGTCTGGCGGGGACGGAAAAACTGTTTTTT. This translates into CASSLAGTEKLFF.